This entry lists 24 T cell receptor beta chains sequenced from one sample in a study of CD8 T cells in Susac syndrome. A quantity of about 0.5 to 1 ug RNA underwent reverse transcription using random hexamers. TCRdb ran MiXCR on the immunoSEQ multiplex PCR reads and lists one entry per CDR3 protein. The sample consists of over 95,000 distinct CDR3 sequences, around 90% of them appearing once. Sequenced material: CD8+ T cells from PBMCs. These receptors all come from a human donor in good health.

This rearrangement joins TRBV7-3 to TRBJ2-7; D possibly matches TRBD1 or TRBD2 (5 bases each). The CDR3 runs to 14 residues. Germline assignment: CDR1 SGHTA and CDR2 FQGTGA. With 3 bases removed from V and 7 bases from J, the gap between germline ends came to 16 bases. The CDR3 DNA reads as TGTGCCAGCAGCTTGTCGGGACCCTTGGGGGAGCAGTACTTC. Translated, it gives CASSLSGPLGEQYF.

This clonotype was detected only once. This chain connects TRBV3-1 to TRBJ2-6, with D hard to call. Germline values: CDR1 LGHDT, CDR2 YNNKEL (reference sequence). The CDR3 extends over 15 amino acids. V was shortened by 5 bases and J by 2 bases, with 10 bases between the two germline ends. CDR3 DNA sequence: TGTGCCAGCAGCGGCTCTGGGCCTGGGGCCAACGTCCTGACTTTC. Translation gives CASSGSGPGANVLTF.

V usage is TRBV4-3 and J usage is TRBJ2-5; no clear D gene. Per germline, CDR1 LGHNA and CDR2 YSLEER. This CDR3 comprises 12 residues. The V gene lost 2 bases and the J gene lost 5 bases, with 6 bases spanning the gap. The CDR3 coding sequence is TGCGCCAGCAGCCAACCGGGTGAGACCCAGTACTTC. Amino acid sequence: CASSQPGETQYF.

The rearrangement uses TRBV29-1 and TRBJ1-5, with a possible D match to TRBD1 (6 bases). V was shortened by 5 bases and J by 3 bases, with 8 bases between the two germline ends. Germline V CDR1 and CDR2: SQVTM, ANQGSEA. CDR3 length: 12 residues. CDR3 residues: CSVRQDNQPQHF. The CDR3 DNA is TGCAGCGTTAGACAGGACAATCAGCCCCAGCATTTT.

The chain uses TRBV20-1 and TRBJ2-7; D unclear. The germline V gene encodes CDR1 DFQATT and CDR2 SNEGSKA (reference sequence). The CDR3 loop spans 15 amino acids. V gave up 2 bases and J gave up 4 bases, with 18 bases separating them. CDR3 bases: TGCAGTGCTAGAAAAGGACCGGTTAACCCGTACGAGCAGTACTTC. Protein sequence: CSARKGPVNPYEQYF.

The chain recombines TRBV12-3 or TRBV12-4 with TRBJ2-7; possibly TRBD2 for D (6 bases). The CDR3 has 12 amino acids. With 5 bases removed from V and 3 bases from J, the gap between germline ends came to 8 bases. The CDR3 DNA follows: TGTGCCAGCAGTCGGGGGAACTACGAGCAGTACTTC. Translation: CASSRGNYEQYF.

The chain links TRBV29-1 to TRBJ2-2; 9 bases are shared with TRBD2. V shed 6 bases, J shed 6 bases, and the junction held 8 bases outside the gene matches. This CDR3 contains 14 residues. Germline V gene sequence: CDR1 SQVTM, CDR2 ANQGSEA. In DNA, the CDR3 is TGCAGCGTCTTTAGCGGGAGTGCGGCCGGGGAGCTGTTTTTT. This translates into CSVFSGSAAGELFF.

The chain joins TRBV6-2 or TRBV6-3 to TRBJ2-1, with TRBD2 matching over 13 bases. V was pared by 6 bases and J by 9 bases, with 14 bases of the junction left unmatched. There are 17 residues in the CDR3. The germline V gene encodes CDR1 MNHEY and CDR2 SVGEGT. The DNA of the CDR3 is TGTGCCAGCAGACCCAGCGGGGGGACTAGCGGGAATTTTGAGCAGTTCTTC. As protein: CASRPSGGTSGNFEQFF.

The CDR3 region has the DNA TGTGCCAGCAGATCCGGGACAGGGAAGTTCTTC. Residues: CASRSGTGKFF. V and J are TRBV6-2 or TRBV6-3 and TRBJ2-1; 9 positions match TRBD1. Germline loops: CDR1 MNHEY, CDR2 SVGEGT. The CDR3 spans 11 residues. Trimming cost V 6 bases and J 14 bases; bases outside gene matches: 5.

This chain joins TRBV29-1 and TRBJ1-3; the D gene is possibly TRBD1 (5 bases). Germline CDR1 SQVTM, CDR2 ANQGSEA. The CDR3 is made up of 13 amino acids. V lost 4 bases to trimming and J lost 4 bases, with 11 bases between them. Here the CDR3 reads CSVGGEAGNTIYF. Here the CDR3 DNA reads TGCAGCGTTGGAGGGGAAGCCGGAAACACCATATATTTT.

This rearrangement joins TRBV11-2 to TRBJ2-7; 8 positions agree with TRBD1. Germline loops: CDR1 SGHAT, CDR2 FQNNGV. This CDR3 contains 15 residues. After removal of 4 bases from V and 4 bases from J, the junction contained 9 bases not matched to a gene. The CDR3 DNA reads as TGTGCCAGCAGCTCTTTGGAACAGGGGGTTTACGAGCAGTACTTC. It translates to CASSSLEQGVYEQYF.

V is TRBV7-8 and J is TRBJ1-1; D perhaps matches TRBD1 (6 bases). The CDR3 covers 15 residues. Trimming cost V 4 bases and J 0 bases, with 12 bases left between them. Germline lookup yields CDR1 SGHVS and CDR2 FQNEAQ. The CDR3 coding sequence is TGTGCCAGCAGCTACCCGTCAGGGGTGAACACTGAAGCTTTCTTT. Its protein product is CASSYPSGVNTEAFF.

Written as DNA, the CDR3 is TGCAGTGCGCCCGACCGGACAGTTGCCGATGGCTACACCTTC. Its protein product is CSAPDRTVADGYTF. V usage is TRBV20-1 and J usage is TRBJ1-2, with a weak D call TRBD1 (6 bases). The ends were cut back, 6 bases at V and 6 bases at J, with 20 bases in the middle. In germline, CDR1 is DFQATT, CDR2 SNEGSKA (reference sequence). The CDR3 is made up of 14 amino acids.

The rearrangement uses TRBV12-3 or TRBV12-4 and TRBJ2-5; D might be TRBD2 (5 bases). The V end lost 5 bases, the J end lost 5 bases, and 15 bases lay between the germline ends. The CDR3 has 14 residues. The CDR3 here is CASSVSRGIETQYF. The CDR3 region has the DNA TGTGCCAGCAGTGTCTCTCGAGGGATCGAGACCCAGTACTTC.

The chain joins TRBV30 to TRBJ1-5; 7 bases fit TRBD1. J was trimmed by 7 bases and V by 5 bases; bases with no gene match: 5. CDR3 length: 12 residues. Germline V gene data show CDR1 as GTSNPN and CDR2 as SVGIG (reference sequence). The CDR3 DNA follows: TGTGCCTGGGCACAGGGGAACCAGCCCCAGCATTTT. Encoded protein: CAWAQGNQPQHF.

The chain has TRBV3-1 and TRBJ2-1; tentatively, D is TRBD1 or TRBD2 (5 bases each). Germline-derived CDR1 and CDR2 are LGHDT and YNNKEL (reference sequence). V dropped 4 bases and J dropped 0 bases, with 16 bases sitting between them. CDR3 length: 17 residues. The CDR3: CASSPQGPTSSYNEQFF. The CDR3 DNA is TGTGCCAGCAGCCCCCAGGGACCAACGAGCTCCTACAATGAGCAGTTCTTC.

The V call is TRBV15, the J call TRBJ2-1, with D possibly being TRBD2 (5 bases). The germline V gene has CDR1 LNHNV and CDR2 YYDKDF (reference sequence). The CDR3 length is 16 residues. V was shortened by 1 base and J by 4 bases, with 14 bases between the two germline ends. The CDR3 DNA is TGTGCCACCAGCAGAGCGAGCGGCCCACCTTACAATGAGCAGTTCTTC. It encodes CATSRASGPPYNEQFF.

The chain uses TRBV29-1 and TRBJ2-2, with 8 bases lining up with TRBD2. The CDR3 contains 16 residues. With V trimmed by 6 bases and J by 5 bases, 14 bases remained unmatched. The germline CDR1 and CDR2 sequences are SQVTM and ANQGSEA. CDR3 DNA sequence: TGCAGCGTGCCTGGCCACAGCGGGGGCGGGACCGGGGAGCTGTTTTTT. The encoded protein is CSVPGHSGGGTGELFF.

This chain uses TRBV6-5 with TRBJ1-5; weak D call: TRBD1 (6 bases). The CDR3 has 15 residues. Trimming took off 6 bases at V and 0 bases at J, with 12 bases between the two ends. Germline loops: CDR1 MNHEY, CDR2 SVGAGI. The CDR3 reads CASRSAQGSNQPQHF. CDR3 sequence (DNA): TGTGCCAGCAGAAGTGCACAGGGTAGCAATCAGCCCCAGCATTTT.

This rearrangement joins TRBV20-1 to TRBJ1-4; D may be TRBD1 (5 bases). Looked up from germline, CDR1 is DFQATT and CDR2 is SNEGSKA (reference sequence). The length of the CDR3 is 16 residues. The germline V and J ends were trimmed by 0 bases and 7 bases, with 18 bases remaining between them. The CDR3 bases are TGCAGTGCTAGAGATGATCCGCCCAGGGCGGGTGAAAAACTGTTTTTT. Translated, it gives CSARDDPPRAGEKLFF.

The chain uses TRBV4-1 and TRBJ2-7, with 9 bases that match TRBD1. V shed 5 bases and J 7 bases; nucleotides not matched to a gene: 15. CDR3 length: 16 residues. Looked up from germline, CDR1 is MGHRA and CDR2 is YSYEKL. The CDR3 here is CASSLRRSGQGEEQYF. The DNA for the CDR3 is TGCGCCAGCAGCTTACGCCGGTCGGGACAGGGAGAAGAGCAGTACTTC.

This chain uses TRBV4-1 with TRBJ2-7; tentative D call: TRBD2 (6 bases). This CDR3 is 16 amino acids long. CDR1 is MGHRA and CDR2 is YSYEKL in the germline V gene. Trimming pared 4 bases from V and 3 bases from J, leaving 19 bases between. As DNA, the CDR3 is TGCGCCAGCAGCCCCCTCCTTGGGCCCGGGAGCTACGAGCAGTACTTC. Translated, it gives CASSPLLGPGSYEQYF.

V is TRBV20-1 and J is TRBJ1-1; 8 nucleotides agree with TRBD1. The CDR3 has 14 amino acids. The J segment lost 7 bases and the V segment lost 1 base, leaving 8 bases of the junction unmatched. Germline V gene sequence: CDR1 DFQATT, CDR2 SNEGSKA (reference sequence). CDR3 DNA sequence: TGCAGTGCTAGAGCTCTGACAGGGGTTAATGAAGCTTTCTTT. Protein sequence: CSARALTGVNEAFF.

The gene calls are TRBV9 and TRBJ1-2; the D gene is possibly TRBD1 (6 bases). CDR1 and CDR2 from the germline V gene are SGDLS and YYNGEE. The V and J ends lost 3 bases and 14 bases respectively, with 20 bases between them. The CDR3 length is 13 residues. CDR3 coding DNA: TGTGCCAGCAGCGAGGGACATAAGGCCAGAGAGACCTTC. This encodes CASSEGHKARETF.